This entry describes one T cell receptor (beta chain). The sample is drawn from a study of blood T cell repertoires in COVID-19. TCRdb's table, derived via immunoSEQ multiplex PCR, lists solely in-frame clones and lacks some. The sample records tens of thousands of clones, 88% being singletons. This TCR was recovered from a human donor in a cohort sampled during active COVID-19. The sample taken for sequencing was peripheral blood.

CDR3 amino acids: CASSSGGFGYNSPLHF. For the CDR3, the DNA is TGTGCCAGCAGCTCGGGGGGGTTTGGTTATAATTCACCCCTCCACTTT. V is TRBV5-4 and J is TRBJ1-6, with D perhaps TRBD1 (5 bases). With 3 bases removed from V and 4 bases from J, the gap between germline ends came to 14 bases. This CDR3 comprises 16 residues. Germline V gene sequence: CDR1 SGHNT, CDR2 YYREEE (reference sequence).